This entry concerns a single TCR beta chain. Its antigen is still unknown. The data are from a study of cytomegalovirus exposure and HLA in healthy donors. General observations from the study: With further analysis later on, most CMV-associated TCR beta chains appeared HLA-restricted.

PCR employed 60 Vbeta and 13 Jbeta primers. The assay was immunoSEQ multiplex PCR, and TCRdb's table has in-frame clones only and misses some. In total, the table holds approximately 100,000 clones. This CDR3 is built from 16 residues. CDR1 is KGHSH and CDR2 is LQKENI in the germline V gene. Trimming removed 3 bases from V and 2 bases from J; junction bases left unmatched: 7. The receptor was isolated from a man between 35 and 55 years old in good health and CMV-seronegative. The chain employs TRBV18 and TRBJ2-3; 8 positions agree with TRBD1. The sequencing input was PBMCs. The CDR3 is CASSPPRQGATDTQYF. In DNA, the CDR3 is TGTGCCAGCTCACCCCCTCGGCAGGGGGCCACAGATACGCAGTATTTT. The complete variable domain, with remaining parts taken from reference TRBV18 and TRBJ2-3, reads NAGVMQNPRHLVRRRGQEARLRCSPMKGHSHVYWYRQLPEEGLKFMVYLQKENIIDESGMPKERFSAEFPKEGPSILRIQQVVRGDSAAYFCASSPPRQGATDTQYFGPGTRLTVL.